What follows describes a single T cell receptor beta chain. The source of the sample is a study of blood T cell repertoires in COVID-19. On the study more broadly: Samples of COVID-19 (acute and convalescent) were obtained from the United States, Italy and Spain.

Data came from immunoSEQ multiplex PCR; TCRdb stores just in-frame clones and leaves some out. The repertoire has around 150,000 clones, approximately 92% of them found once; the top ten carry 4.8%. The CDR3 loop spans 11 amino acids. Per the germline V gene, CDR1 is MDHEN and CDR2 is SYDVKM. Trimming took off 2 bases at V and 8 bases at J, with 3 bases between the two ends. Sequencing used peripheral blood. The sequence was collected from a man aged 25-40 years with COVID-19, enrolled during active disease. The genes are TRBV28 and TRBJ1-4; D is ambiguous. The CDR3 DNA follows: TGTGCCAGCAGTTTACGGGAAAAACTGTTTTTT. As protein: CASSLREKLFF. The full variable domain, with the rest looked up from reference TRBV28 and TRBJ1-4, is DVKVTQSSRYLVKRTGEKVFLECVQDMDHENMFWYRQDPGLGLRLIYFSYDVKMKEKGDIPEGYSVSREKKERFSLILESASTNQTSMYLCASSLREKLFFGSGTQLSVL.